This TCR beta chain was captured by sequencing in a study of naive and memory T cell subsets. Study results and limitations: Naive and memory repertoire findings lacked a ground truth for validation. Possibly reflecting memory cells re-expressing CD45RA, a few larger clonotypes occurred in naive repertoires, especially CD8.

This clonotype has a handful of counts. Its antigen is still unknown. With 5 bases removed from V and 1 base from J, the gap between germline ends came to 6 bases. Germline CDR1 and CDR2: SGHAT and FQNNGV. The CDR3 contains 12 residues. Both TRBC1 and TRBC2 were covered by a beta constant-region primer of two equimolar oligonucleotides. Ligated cDNA was amplified by four rounds of PCR with nested alpha and beta constant-region primers and SP2. Via MiXCR, TCRdb re-called the UMI-ligation and nested PCR reads, giving one row per CDR3 protein. The sample yields around 100,000 distinct CDR3 sequences, approximately 15% seen once.

Specimen: naive CD8+ T cells from blood. The gene calls are TRBV11-2 and TRBJ2-7; D call uncertain. This sequence originates from a human donor in good health. CDR3 residues: CASSDRSYEQYF. For the CDR3, the DNA is TGTGCCAGCAGCGACCGTTCCTACGAGCAGTACTTC.